This T cell receptor (beta chain) was captured by sequencing in a study of CD8+CD57+ T cells in acquired aplastic anemia. The template for TCR beta VDJ and CDR3 sequence profiling was genomic DNA. TCRdb redid the calling of the reads with MiXCR, one entry per CDR3 protein. The repertoire has roughly 500,000 distinct CDR3 sequences, over 25% of them found once; the top ten carry 0.75% to 0.95%. The V and J ends lost 1 base and 4 bases respectively, with 13 bases between them. CDR1 is LGHDT and CDR2 is YNNKEL in the germline V gene (reference sequence). The CDR3 contains 15 residues. For sequencing, patients were chosen who had shown expansion of CD8+CD57+ cells by flow cytometry. All patients had severe acquired aplastic anemia. No therapy had been given to the patients at the time of blood sampling. This clonotype was picked up a small number of times. Its antigen remains unidentified. Notes on the study in general: Fewer than 30 CD8+ CDR3 sequences were shared between patients and controls.

Sequenced sample: sorted CD4+, CD8+, or CD8+CD57+ T cells (not recorded which) from PBMCs. The sequence derives from a human donor with aplastic anemia. V usage is TRBV3-1 and J usage is TRBJ1-2, with D maybe TRBD1 (5 bases). CDR3 in DNA: TGTGCCAGCAGCCAAGGCCGGGACGCCCTCTATGGCTACACCTTC. Its translation: CASSQGRDALYGYTF.